The 9 T cell receptor beta chains below were found in one sample sequenced in a study of identifying expanded T cells in peripheral blood. Profiled with immunoSEQ multiplex PCR; TCRdb holds only in-frame clones, not every one. The sample has about 98,000 clones; around 88% are singletons. The sample was blood. The receptors shown here come from a person aged 18-70 years in good health.

This clone was counted once. V usage is TRBV7-9 and J usage is TRBJ2-2; TRBD2 might be the D (5 bases). V was clipped by 6 bases and J by 8 bases, with 28 bases between them. This CDR3 has 18 residues. Germline V gene lookup returns CDR1 SEHNR and CDR2 FQNEAQ (reference sequence). The CDR3 bases are TGTGCCAGCAGTTCCTACCCTAGGGCAGACGGGATTGAAGGGGAGCTGTTTTTT. Translating gives CASSSYPRADGIEGELFF.

The rearrangement links TRBV30 to TRBJ2-1; no clear D gene. The CDR3 extends over 12 amino acids. Trimming cost V 4 bases and J 2 bases, with 6 bases left between them. Germline loops: CDR1 GTSNPN, CDR2 SVGIG (reference sequence). Written as DNA, the CDR3 is TGTGCCTGGACCTCGCCCTACAATGAGCAGTTCTTC. Protein product: CAWTSPYNEQFF.

V and J are TRBV6-5 and TRBJ2-7, with 9 bases matching TRBD1. CDR3 length: 16 residues. Trimming took 2 bases from V and 3 from J; bases not matched to a gene: 8. Germline V gives CDR1 MNHEY, CDR2 SVGAGI. The CDR3 loop is CASSYGDRAKHYEQYF. The CDR3 DNA sequence: TGTGCCAGCAGTTACGGGGACAGGGCTAAGCACTACGAGCAGTACTTC.

The chain couples TRBV9 to TRBJ2-7; no definite D call. Germline CDR1 SGDLS, CDR2 YYNGEE. Trimming removed 2 bases at V and 0 bases at J, with 6 bases between. The CDR3 runs to 13 residues. This CDR3 is CASSVVPSYEQYF. CDR3 DNA sequence: TGTGCCAGCAGCGTCGTCCCCTCCTACGAGCAGTACTTC.

This clone was seen a single time. The chain has TRBV6-5 and TRBJ2-7, with D maybe TRBD2 (6 bases). The germline CDR1 and CDR2 sequences are MNHEY and SVGAGI. The CDR3 extends over 15 amino acids. Trimming cost V 2 bases and J 5 bases, with 16 bases left between them. CDR3 region: CASSYVEGQTHEQYF. The CDR3, as DNA: TGTGCCAGCAGTTACGTGGAGGGGCAAACCCACGAGCAGTACTTC.

The chain employs TRBV7-9 and TRBJ1-1, with D perhaps matching TRBD1 (5 bases). The CDR3 runs to 10 residues. The ends were cut back, 8 bases at V and 7 bases at J, with 8 bases in the middle. Per germline, CDR1 SEHNR and CDR2 FQNEAQ (reference sequence). CDR3 residues: CASVDSEAFF. The CDR3 DNA follows: TGTGCCAGCGTCGACAGTGAAGCTTTCTTT.

The gene calls are TRBV27 and TRBJ2-1, with 8 bases that match TRBD2. This CDR3 comprises 15 residues. The germline V gene has CDR1 MNHEY and CDR2 SMNVEV (reference sequence). The V gene end was trimmed by 8 bases and the J gene end by 3 bases; junction bases not matched to a gene: 9. The CDR3 loop reads CASRLIAGSYNEQFF. The CDR3 DNA sequence: TGTGCCAGCCGGTTAATAGCGGGGAGCTACAATGAGCAGTTCTTC.

V usage is TRBV12-5 and J usage is TRBJ1-2; possible D gene TRBD1, 6 bases. From germline, CDR1 is LGHNT and CDR2 FRNRAP. Trimming cost V 6 bases and J 4 bases, with 12 bases left between them. This CDR3 comprises 13 residues. The CDR3 DNA reads as TGTGCTAGTGGCCAACAGGGTTTCTATGGCTACACCTTC. Amino acid sequence: CASGQQGFYGYTF. The variable domain in full, with the rest retrieved from reference TRBV12-5 and TRBJ1-2, is DARVTQTPRHKVTEMGQEVTMRCQPILGHNTVFWYRQTMMQGLELLAYFRNRAPLDDSGMPKDRFSAEMPDATLATLKIQPSEPRDSAVYFCASGQQGFYGYTFGSGTRLTVV.

The chain uses TRBV5-5 and TRBJ2-7; 7 bases agree with TRBD1. The CDR3 extends over 13 amino acids. The germline CDR1 and CDR2 sequences are SGHKS and YYEKEE (reference sequence). V was clipped by 2 bases and J by 2 bases; unmatched bases: 1. CDR3 bases: TGTGCCAGCAGCTTACAGGGGACCTACGAGCAGTACTTC. Its protein is CASSLQGTYEQYF.